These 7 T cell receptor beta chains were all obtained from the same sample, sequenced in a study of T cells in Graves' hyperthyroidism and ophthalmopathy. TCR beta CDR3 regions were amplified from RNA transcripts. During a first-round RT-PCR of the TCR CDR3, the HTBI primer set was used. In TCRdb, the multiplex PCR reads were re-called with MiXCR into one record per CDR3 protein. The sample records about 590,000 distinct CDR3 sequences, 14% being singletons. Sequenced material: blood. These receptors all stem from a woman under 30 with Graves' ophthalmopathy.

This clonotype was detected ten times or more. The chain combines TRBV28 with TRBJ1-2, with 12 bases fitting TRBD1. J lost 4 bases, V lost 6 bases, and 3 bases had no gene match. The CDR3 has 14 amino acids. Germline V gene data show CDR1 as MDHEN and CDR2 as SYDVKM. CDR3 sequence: CASSPGQGAYGYTF. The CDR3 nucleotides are TGTGCCAGCAGCCCGGGACAGGGGGCCTATGGCTACACCTTC.

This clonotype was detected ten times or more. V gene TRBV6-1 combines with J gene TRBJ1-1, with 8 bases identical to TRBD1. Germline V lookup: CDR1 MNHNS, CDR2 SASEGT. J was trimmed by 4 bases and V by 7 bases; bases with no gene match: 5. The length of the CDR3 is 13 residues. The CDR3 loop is CASTGQGGTEAFF. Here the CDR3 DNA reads TGTGCCAGCACCGGACAGGGCGGCACTGAAGCTTTCTTT.

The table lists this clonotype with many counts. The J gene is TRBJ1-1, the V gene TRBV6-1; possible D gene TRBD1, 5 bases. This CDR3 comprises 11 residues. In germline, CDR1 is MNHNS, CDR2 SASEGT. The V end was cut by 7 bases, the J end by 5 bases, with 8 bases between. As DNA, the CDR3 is TGTGCCAGCATAGAGGGGACTGAAGCTTTCTTT. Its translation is CASIEGTEAFF.

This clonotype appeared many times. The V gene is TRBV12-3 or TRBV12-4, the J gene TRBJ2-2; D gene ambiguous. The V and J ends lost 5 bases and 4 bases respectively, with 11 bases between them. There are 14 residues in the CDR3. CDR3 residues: CASSRPTGTGELFF. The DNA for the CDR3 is TGTGCCAGCAGTCGGCCTACCGGCACCGGGGAGCTGTTTTTT.

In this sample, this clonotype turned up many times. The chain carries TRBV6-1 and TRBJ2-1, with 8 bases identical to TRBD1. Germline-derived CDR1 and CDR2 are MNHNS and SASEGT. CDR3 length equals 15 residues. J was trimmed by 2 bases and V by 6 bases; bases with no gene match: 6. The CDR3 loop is CASRPGTGAYNEQFF. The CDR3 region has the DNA TGTGCCAGCAGGCCCGGGACAGGTGCCTACAATGAGCAGTTCTTC.

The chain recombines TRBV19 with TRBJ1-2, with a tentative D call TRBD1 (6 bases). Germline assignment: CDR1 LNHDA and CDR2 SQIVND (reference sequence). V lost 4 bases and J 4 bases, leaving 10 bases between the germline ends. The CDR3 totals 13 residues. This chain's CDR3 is CASSTQGTYGYTF. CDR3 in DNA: TGTGCCAGTAGTACGCAGGGGACCTATGGCTACACCTTC.

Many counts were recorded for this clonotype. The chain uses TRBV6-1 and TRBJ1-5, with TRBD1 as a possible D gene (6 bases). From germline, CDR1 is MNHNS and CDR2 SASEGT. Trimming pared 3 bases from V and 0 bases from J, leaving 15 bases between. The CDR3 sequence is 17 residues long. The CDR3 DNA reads TGTGCCAGCAGTGACAGGGGCGGAACTGATAGCAATCAGCCCCAGCATTTT. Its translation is CASSDRGGTDSNQPQHF.